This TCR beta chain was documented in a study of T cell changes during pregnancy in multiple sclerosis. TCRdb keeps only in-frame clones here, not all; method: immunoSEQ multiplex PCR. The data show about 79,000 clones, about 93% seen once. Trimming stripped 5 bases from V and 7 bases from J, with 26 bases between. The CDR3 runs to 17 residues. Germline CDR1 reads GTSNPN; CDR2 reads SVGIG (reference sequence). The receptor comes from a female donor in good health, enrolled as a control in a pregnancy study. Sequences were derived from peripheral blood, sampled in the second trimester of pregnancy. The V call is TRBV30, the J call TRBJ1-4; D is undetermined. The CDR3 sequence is CAWLGEVAGGGSEKLFF. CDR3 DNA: TGTGCCTGGCTAGGTGAGGTGGCAGGAGGTGGTTCTGAAAAACTGTTTTTT. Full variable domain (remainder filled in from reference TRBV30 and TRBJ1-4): SQTIHQWPATLVQPVGSPLSLECTVEGTSNPNLYWYRQAAGRGLQLLFYSVGIGQISSEVPQNLSASRPQDRQFILSSKKLLLSDSGFYLCAWLGEVAGGGSEKLFFGSGTQLSVL.